The present entry profiles one T cell receptor beta chain with its context. The same CDR3 can be traced to other DNA sequences in this sample. The data belong to a study of blood T cell repertoires in COVID-19. The overall study: COVID-19 samples collected from the United States, Italy and Spain covered acute and convalescent phases.

The V and J ends lost 1 base and 1 base respectively, with 6 bases between them. CDR1 and CDR2 (germline): SGHNT, YYREEE (reference sequence). CDR3 length equals 13 residues. Clones were read by immunoSEQ multiplex PCR, and TCRdb kept only the in-frame ones, dropping some. The sample records around 250,000 clones, roughly nine tenths being singletons. The TCR originated in a man aged 35 to 55 with active or convalescent COVID-19. The sequenced sample consisted of peripheral blood. J is TRBJ2-7 and V is TRBV5-4, with D perhaps TRBD1 (6 bases). The CDR3 loop is CASSLQGSYEQYF. CDR3 in DNA: TGTGCCAGCAGCTTGCAGGGGTCCTACGAGCAGTACTTC. Together with reference TRBV5-4 and TRBJ2-7, the CDR3 gives the full variable domain: ETGVTQSPTHLIKTRGQQVTLRCSSQSGHNTVSWYQQALGQGPQFIFQYYREEENGRGNFPPRFSGLQFPNYSSELNVNALELDDSALYLCASSLQGSYEQYFGPGTRLTVT.